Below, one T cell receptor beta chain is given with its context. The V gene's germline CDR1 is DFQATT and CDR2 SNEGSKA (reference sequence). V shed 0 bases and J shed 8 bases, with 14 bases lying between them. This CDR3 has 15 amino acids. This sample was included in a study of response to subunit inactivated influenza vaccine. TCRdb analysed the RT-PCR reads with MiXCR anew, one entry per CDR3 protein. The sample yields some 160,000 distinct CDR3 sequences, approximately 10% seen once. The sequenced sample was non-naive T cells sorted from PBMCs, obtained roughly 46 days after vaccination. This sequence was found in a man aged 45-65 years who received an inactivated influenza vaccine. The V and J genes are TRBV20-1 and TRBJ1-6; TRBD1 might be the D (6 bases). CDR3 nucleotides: TGCAGTGCTAGAGAATCGGGGGCTTTAGATTCACCCCTCCACTTT. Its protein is CSARESGALDSPLHF.